The present entry profiles one T cell receptor beta chain with its context. J lost 6 bases, V lost 1 base, and 8 bases had no gene match. CDR3 length: 16 amino acids. Germline V lookup: CDR1 SGHRS, CDR2 YFSETQ. This entry belongs to a study of blood T cell repertoires in COVID-19. Study-level background: Acute and convalescent COVID-19 specimens originated in the United States, Italy and Spain. Sample material is recorded as cDNA or gDNA derived from T cells, B-cell-depleted T cells, or PBMCs.

Original handling: Reference gene primer amplification yielded estimated nucleated cell counts. Repertoires were generated with immunoSEQ multiplex PCR, while TCRdb's copy carries only in-frame clones and drops some. V and J calls plus clone size are reproduced from that table; the DNA served to infer D and trimming. The sample holds 300,000 or so clones, under 90% seen once. During active infection, Seattle patients enrolled and were then monitored through disease. The source is a woman in her 30s with COVID-19, enrolled during active disease. Material: peripheral blood. V usage is TRBV5-1 and J usage is TRBJ1-4, with TRBD1 identical over 8 bases. The CDR3 DNA reads as TGCGCCAGCAGCTTGTCTGCCAGGGGGCAGGATGAAAAACTGTTTTTT. This gives the protein CASSLSARGQDEKLFF.